A single sample gave rise to the 14 T cell receptor beta chains below, sequenced in a study of blood T cell repertoires in COVID-19 (dated by TCRdb to about 2020). The protocol used for the library was the immunoSEQ multiplex PCR assay. TCRdb re-hosts the immuneACCESS table, in-frame sequences only. Its copies lack some clones; in the studies checked, an unresolved V gene accounts for under half of them, and the cause for the rest is not known. The sample includes about 190,000 clones, with roughly 78% observed a single time. Around 2.8% of the sample lies in the top ten. Sequenced material: peripheral blood. Source of these receptors: a woman older than 75 with active or convalescent COVID-19.

The chain recombines TRBV6-2 or TRBV6-3 with TRBJ1-1; D is undetermined. Germline V CDR1 and CDR2: MNHEY, SVGEGT. Trimming removed 5 bases at V and 3 bases at J, with 7 bases between. There are 12 residues in the CDR3. The CDR3 loop reads CASSLSYTEAFF. CDR3 DNA sequence: TGTGCCAGCAGTCTATCCTACACTGAAGCTTTCTTT.

The chain joins TRBV5-8 to TRBJ2-1; tentative D call: TRBD1 (6 bases). The CDR3 contains 15 residues. V was pared by 4 bases and J by 0 bases, with 11 bases between. The germline V gene has CDR1 SGHTS and CDR2 YDEGEE. The CDR3 bases are TGTGCCAGCAGCCCCGGGACAAACTCCTACAATGAGCAGTTCTTC. Translating gives CASSPGTNSYNEQFF.

The chain combines TRBV5-1 with TRBJ2-3; 9 bases line up with TRBD2. CDR1 and CDR2 (germline): SGHRS, YFSETQ. The length of the CDR3 is 17 residues. Trimming removed 7 bases from V and 0 bases from J; junction bases left unmatched: 12. The CDR3 region is CASSDRGGGASTDTQYF. CDR3 sequence (DNA): TGCGCCAGCTCGGACCGGGGCGGGGGGGCGAGCACAGATACGCAGTATTTT.

Only one count was recorded for this clone. The V gene is TRBV7-9, the J gene TRBJ1-3; 8 bases are shared with TRBD1. The germline gives CDR1 SEHNR, CDR2 FQNEAQ (reference sequence). After removal of 7 bases from V and 8 bases from J, the junction contained 10 bases not matched to a gene. CDR3 length equals 14 residues. The CDR3 DNA reads as TGTGCCAGCAACGACAGGGGTAATGGGGACACCATATATTTT. It is translated as CASNDRGNGDTIYF.

This clone was seen only a few times. V gene TRBV5-5 combines with J gene TRBJ1-1, with D possibly matching TRBD1 (6 bases). V was cut by 6 bases and J by 5 bases, with 20 bases left in between. In germline, CDR1 is SGHKS, CDR2 YYEKEE (reference sequence). CDR3 size: 15 residues. CDR3 residues: CASTALGGGRTEAFF. As DNA, the CDR3 is TGTGCCAGCACCGCGTTGGGCGGGGGCCGAACTGAAGCTTTCTTT.

The rearrangement uses TRBV27 and TRBJ2-7; 9 nucleotides align to TRBD1. This CDR3 spans 14 amino acids. Germline loops: CDR1 MNHEY, CDR2 SMNVEV (reference sequence). The trim removed 8 bases at V and 1 base at J, leaving 6 bases unmatched. The CDR3 protein is CASGKDRGSYEQYF. The CDR3 bases are TGTGCCAGCGGAAAGGACAGGGGTTCCTACGAGCAGTACTTC.

V gene TRBV12-3 or TRBV12-4 combines with J gene TRBJ1-1; D remains unclear. Between the trimmed V and J ends, which lost 6 bases and 3 bases, there was a span of 11 bases. The CDR3 loop spans 13 amino acids. This CDR3 is CASSTDMDTEAFF. In nucleotides, the CDR3 is TGTGCCAGCAGCACTGACATGGACACTGAAGCTTTCTTT.

V is TRBV15 and J is TRBJ2-1, with 7 bases aligning to TRBD1. CDR1 and CDR2 (germline): LNHNV, YYDKDF (reference sequence). After removal of 2 bases from V and 3 bases from J, the junction contained 4 bases not matched to a gene. The CDR3 totals 15 residues. The CDR3, as DNA: TGTGCCACCAGCAGACTCCAGGGGGTCTACAATGAGCAGTTCTTC. This gives the protein CATSRLQGVYNEQFF. The full variable domain, its missing parts supplied by reference TRBV15 and TRBJ2-1, is DAMVIQNPRYQVTQFGKPVTLSCSQTLNHNVMYWYQQKSSQAPKLLFHYYDKDFNNEADTPDNFQSRRPNTSFCFLDIRSPGLGDTAMYLCATSRLQGVYNEQFFGPGTRLTVL.

The chain recombines TRBV11-3 with TRBJ2-1, with TRBD1 matching 8 bases. V shed 5 bases and J 8 bases; nucleotides not matched to a gene: 5. Per the germline V gene, CDR1 is SGHNT and CDR2 is YENEEA. The CDR3 is made up of 13 amino acids. In nucleotides, the CDR3 is TGTGCCAGCAGCCGGACAGGGTGGGATGAGCAGTTCTTC. Translation gives CASSRTGWDEQFF.

The J gene is TRBJ1-2, the V gene TRBV5-1, with D possibly being TRBD1 (6 bases). This CDR3 is 13 amino acids long. V lost 0 bases to trimming and J lost 10 bases, with 13 bases between them. In germline, CDR1 is SGHRS, CDR2 YFSETQ. The CDR3 is CASSLGQGPIYTF. CDR3 DNA sequence: TGCGCCAGCAGCTTGGGCCAGGGGCCCATCTACACCTTC.

The chain couples TRBV7-2 to TRBJ2-3; 11 bases fit TRBD1. Germline lookup yields CDR1 SGHTA and CDR2 FQGNSA. V lost 3 bases and J lost 2; bases outside the gene matches: 4. This CDR3 is 16 amino acids long. CDR3 nucleotides: TGTGCCAGCAGCTTGCGGACAGGGGGCCTCACAGATACGCAGTATTTT. Amino acids: CASSLRTGGLTDTQYF.

The chain is built from TRBV4-2 and TRBJ2-1, with D possibly matching TRBD2 (6 bases). V lost 3 bases, J lost 7 bases, and 7 bases lay in between. Germline loops: CDR1 LGHNA, CDR2 YNFKEQ. The CDR3 consists of 12 residues. The CDR3 protein is CASSQGGNEQFF. In nucleotides, the CDR3 is TGTGCCAGCAGCCAGGGGGGAAATGAGCAGTTCTTC.

J is TRBJ1-2 and V is TRBV6-5, with TRBD1 as a possible D gene (5 bases). The germline CDR1 and CDR2 sequences are MNHEY and SVGAGI. Between the trimmed V and J ends, which lost 7 bases and 6 bases, there was a span of 18 bases. The CDR3 is 14 amino acids. The CDR3 nucleotides read TGTGCCAGCACCTACCGGCGGGAGGGGAATGGCTACACCTTC. Its translation is CASTYRREGNGYTF.

The chain carries TRBV12-3 or TRBV12-4 and TRBJ2-1; no reliable D call. This CDR3 has 13 residues. Between the trimmed V and J ends, which lost 1 base and 4 bases, there was a span of 5 bases. The CDR3 loop is CASSLGVYNEQFF. DNA for the CDR3: TGTGCCAGCAGTTTAGGAGTATACAATGAGCAGTTCTTC.